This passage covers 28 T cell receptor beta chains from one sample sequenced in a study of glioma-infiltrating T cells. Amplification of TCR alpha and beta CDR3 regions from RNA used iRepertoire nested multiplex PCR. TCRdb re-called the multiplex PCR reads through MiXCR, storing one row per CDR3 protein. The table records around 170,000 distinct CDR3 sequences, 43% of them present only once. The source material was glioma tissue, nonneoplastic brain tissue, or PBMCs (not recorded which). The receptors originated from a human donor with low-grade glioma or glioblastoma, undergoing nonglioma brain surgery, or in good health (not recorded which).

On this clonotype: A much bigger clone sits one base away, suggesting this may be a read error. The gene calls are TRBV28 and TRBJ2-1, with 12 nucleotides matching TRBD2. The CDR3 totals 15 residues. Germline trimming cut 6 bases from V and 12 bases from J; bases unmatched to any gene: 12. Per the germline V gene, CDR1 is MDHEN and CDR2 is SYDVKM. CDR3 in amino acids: CASSRRLAGGGGQFF. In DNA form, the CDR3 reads TGTGCCAGCAGCCGCCGGCTAGCGGGAGGGGGTGGGCAGTTCTTC. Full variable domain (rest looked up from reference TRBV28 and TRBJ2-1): DVKVTQSSRYLVKRTGEKVFLECVQDMDHENMFWYRQDPGLGLRLIYFSYDVKMKEKGDIPEGYSVSREKKERFSLILESASTNQTSMYLCASSRRLAGGGGQFFGPGTRLTVL.

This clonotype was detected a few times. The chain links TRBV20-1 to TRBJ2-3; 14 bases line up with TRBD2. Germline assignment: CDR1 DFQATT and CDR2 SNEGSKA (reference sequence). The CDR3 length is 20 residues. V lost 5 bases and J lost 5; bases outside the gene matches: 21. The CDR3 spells CSADTGTSGSYSGPGDTQYF. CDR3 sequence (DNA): TGCAGTGCTGACACCGGGACTAGCGGGAGTTATTCGGGGCCCGGAGATACGCAGTATTTT.

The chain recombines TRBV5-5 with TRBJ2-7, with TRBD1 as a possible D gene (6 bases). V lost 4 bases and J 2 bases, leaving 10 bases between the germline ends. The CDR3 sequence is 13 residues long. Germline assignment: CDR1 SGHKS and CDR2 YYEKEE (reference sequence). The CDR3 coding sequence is TGTGCCAGCAGCGTGACAGGTACCTACGAGCAGTACTTC. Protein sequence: CASSVTGTYEQYF.

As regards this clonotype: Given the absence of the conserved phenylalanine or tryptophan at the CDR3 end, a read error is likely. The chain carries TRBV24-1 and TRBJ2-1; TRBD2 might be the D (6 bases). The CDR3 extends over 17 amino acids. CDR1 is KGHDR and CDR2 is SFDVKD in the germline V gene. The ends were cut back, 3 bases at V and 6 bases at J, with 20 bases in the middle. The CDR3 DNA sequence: TGTGCCACCAGTGATCGGGGGTCGGGACTGAACCTCAATGAGCAGTTCTTA. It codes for CATSDRGSGLNLNEQFL.

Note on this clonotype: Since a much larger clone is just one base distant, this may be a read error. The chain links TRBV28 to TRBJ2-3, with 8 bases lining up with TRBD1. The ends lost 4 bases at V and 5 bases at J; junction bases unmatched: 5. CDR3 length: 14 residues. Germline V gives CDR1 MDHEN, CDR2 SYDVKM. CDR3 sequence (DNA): TGTGCCAGCAGTTCTCGCAGGGGGCAAGATACGCAGTATTTT. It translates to CASSSRRGQDTQYF.

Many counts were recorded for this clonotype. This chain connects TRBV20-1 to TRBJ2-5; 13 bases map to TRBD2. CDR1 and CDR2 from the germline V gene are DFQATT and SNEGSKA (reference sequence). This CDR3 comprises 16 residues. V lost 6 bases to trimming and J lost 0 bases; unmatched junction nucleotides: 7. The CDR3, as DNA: TGCAGTGCGGGAAGACTAGCGGGAGGCCACCAAGAGACCCAGTACTTC. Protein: CSAGRLAGGHQETQYF.

The CDR3 coding sequence is TGTGCCAGCAGTTCCTTTGGAGCGGGAGAGGGCGATGAGCAGTTCTTC. Residues: CASSSFGAGEGDEQFF. The chain links TRBV28 to TRBJ2-1, with 8 bases aligning to TRBD2. The V segment lost 4 bases and the J segment 8 bases; nucleotides outside the gene matches: 13. Germline V CDR1 and CDR2: MDHEN, SYDVKM. The CDR3 loop spans 16 amino acids.

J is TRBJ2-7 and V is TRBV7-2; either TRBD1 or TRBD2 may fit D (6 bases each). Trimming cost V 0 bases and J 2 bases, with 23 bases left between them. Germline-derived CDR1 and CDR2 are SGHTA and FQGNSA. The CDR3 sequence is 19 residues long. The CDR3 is CASSLAGTSGLSGAYEQYF. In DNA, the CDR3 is TGTGCCAGCAGCTTAGCCGGGACATCAGGACTATCGGGAGCCTACGAGCAGTACTTC.

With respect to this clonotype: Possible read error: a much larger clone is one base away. The CDR3 DNA is TGTGCCAGCAGTGCTCCACAGGGTTCTTTAGAGACCCAGTACTTC. This gives the protein CASSAPQGSLETQYF. The chain employs TRBV28 and TRBJ2-5; possible D gene TRBD1, 6 bases. CDR1 is MDHEN, CDR2 SYDVKM, per germline. This CDR3 has 15 amino acids. The germline V and J ends were trimmed by 5 bases and 4 bases, with 17 bases remaining between them.

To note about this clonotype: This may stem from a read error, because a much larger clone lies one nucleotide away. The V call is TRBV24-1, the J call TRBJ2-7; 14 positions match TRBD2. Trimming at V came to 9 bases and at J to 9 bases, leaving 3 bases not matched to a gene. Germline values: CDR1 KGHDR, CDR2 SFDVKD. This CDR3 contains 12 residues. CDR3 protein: CATSGTSGGQYF. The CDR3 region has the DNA TGTGCCACCTCCGGGACTAGCGGGGGGCAGTACTTC.

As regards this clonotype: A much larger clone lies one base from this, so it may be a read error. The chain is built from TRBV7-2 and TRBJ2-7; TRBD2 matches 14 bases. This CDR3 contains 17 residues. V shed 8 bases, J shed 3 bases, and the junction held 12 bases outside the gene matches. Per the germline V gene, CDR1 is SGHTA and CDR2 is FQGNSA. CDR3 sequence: CASVDAGLAGANYEQYF. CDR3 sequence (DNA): TGTGCCAGCGTTGATGCGGGACTAGCGGGAGCGAACTACGAGCAGTACTTC.

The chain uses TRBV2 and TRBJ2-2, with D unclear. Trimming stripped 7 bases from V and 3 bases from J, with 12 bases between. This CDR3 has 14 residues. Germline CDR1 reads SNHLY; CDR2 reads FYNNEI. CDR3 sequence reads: CASKDRRDTGELFF. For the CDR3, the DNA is TGTGCCAGCAAAGATAGAAGAGACACCGGGGAGCTGTTTTTT.

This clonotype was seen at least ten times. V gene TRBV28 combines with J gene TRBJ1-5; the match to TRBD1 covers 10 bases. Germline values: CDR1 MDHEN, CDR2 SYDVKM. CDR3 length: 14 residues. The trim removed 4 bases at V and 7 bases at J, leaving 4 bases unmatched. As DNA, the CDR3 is TGTGCCAGCAGTTCTCGGACAGGGGGACAGCCCCAGCATTTT. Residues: CASSSRTGGQPQHF.

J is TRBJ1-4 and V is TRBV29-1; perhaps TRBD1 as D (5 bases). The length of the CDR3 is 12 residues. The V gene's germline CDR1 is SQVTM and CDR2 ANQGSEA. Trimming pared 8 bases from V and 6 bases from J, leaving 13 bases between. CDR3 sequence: CSPGRRHEKLFF. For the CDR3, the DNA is TGCAGCCCGGGACGGAGACATGAAAAACTGTTTTTT.

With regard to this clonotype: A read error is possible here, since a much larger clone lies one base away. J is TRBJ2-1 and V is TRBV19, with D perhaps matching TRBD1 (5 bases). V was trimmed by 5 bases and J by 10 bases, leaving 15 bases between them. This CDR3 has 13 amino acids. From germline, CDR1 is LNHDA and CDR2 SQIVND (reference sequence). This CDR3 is CASSALGATEQFF. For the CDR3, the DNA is TGTGCCAGTAGTGCCCTTGGGGCAACCGAGCAGTTCTTC.

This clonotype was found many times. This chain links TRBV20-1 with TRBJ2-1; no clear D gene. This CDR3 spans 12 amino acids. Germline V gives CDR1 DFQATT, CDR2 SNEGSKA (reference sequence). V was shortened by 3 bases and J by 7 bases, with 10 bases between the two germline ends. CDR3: CSASDLINEQFF. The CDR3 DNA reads TGCAGTGCTAGTGACTTGATTAATGAGCAGTTCTTC.

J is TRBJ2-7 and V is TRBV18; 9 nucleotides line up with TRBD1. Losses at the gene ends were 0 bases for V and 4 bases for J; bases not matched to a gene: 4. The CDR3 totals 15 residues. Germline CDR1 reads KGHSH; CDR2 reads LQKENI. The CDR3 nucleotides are TGTGCCAGCTCACCACCGGGGACAGGGAGGTACGAGCAGTACTTC. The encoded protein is CASSPPGTGRYEQYF.

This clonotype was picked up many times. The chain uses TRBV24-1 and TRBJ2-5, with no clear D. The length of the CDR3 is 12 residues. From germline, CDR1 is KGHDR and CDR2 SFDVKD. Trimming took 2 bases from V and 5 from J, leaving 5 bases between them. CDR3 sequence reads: CATSDSWETQYF. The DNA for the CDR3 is TGTGCCACCAGTGATTCTTGGGAGACCCAGTACTTC.

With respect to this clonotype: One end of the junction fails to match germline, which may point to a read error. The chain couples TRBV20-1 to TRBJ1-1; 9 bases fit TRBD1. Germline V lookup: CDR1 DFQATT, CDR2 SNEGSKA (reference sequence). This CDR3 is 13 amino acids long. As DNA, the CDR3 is TGCAGTGCCAGTTTTACAGGGGGCACTCAAGCTTTCTTT. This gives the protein CSASFTGGTQAFF.

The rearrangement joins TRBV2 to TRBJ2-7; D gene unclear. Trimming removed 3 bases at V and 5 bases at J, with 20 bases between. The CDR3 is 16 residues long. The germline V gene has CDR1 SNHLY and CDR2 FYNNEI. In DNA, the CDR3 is TGTGCCAGCAGTGATGGTTTAAAGATCCGATCCCACGAGCAGTACTTC. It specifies CASSDGLKIRSHEQYF.

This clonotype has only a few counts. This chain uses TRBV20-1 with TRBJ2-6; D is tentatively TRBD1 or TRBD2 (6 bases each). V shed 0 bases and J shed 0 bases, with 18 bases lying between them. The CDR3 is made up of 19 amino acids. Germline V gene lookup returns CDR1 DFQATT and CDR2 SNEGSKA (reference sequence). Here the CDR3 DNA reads TGCAGTGCTAGAGATCTCGGGGGCGCGACCTCCTCTGGGGCCAACGTCCTGACTTTC. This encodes CSARDLGGATSSGANVLTF.

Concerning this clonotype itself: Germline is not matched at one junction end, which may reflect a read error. The CDR3 bases are TGTGCCAGCAGTGTGGTGACAGTCAGCAATCAGCACCAGCATTTT. Amino acid sequence: CASSVVTVSNQHQHF. The J gene is TRBJ1-5, the V gene TRBV6-2 or TRBV6-3; D perhaps matches TRBD1 (5 bases). This CDR3 comprises 15 residues. Germline CDR1 and CDR2: MNHEY and SVGEGT.

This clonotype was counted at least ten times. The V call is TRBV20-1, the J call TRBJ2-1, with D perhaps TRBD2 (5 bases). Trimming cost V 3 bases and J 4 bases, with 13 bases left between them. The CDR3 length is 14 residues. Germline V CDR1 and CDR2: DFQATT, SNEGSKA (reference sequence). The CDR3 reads CSASARAGYNEQFF. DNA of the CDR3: TGCAGTGCTAGTGCGCGGGCCGGATACAATGAGCAGTTCTTC.

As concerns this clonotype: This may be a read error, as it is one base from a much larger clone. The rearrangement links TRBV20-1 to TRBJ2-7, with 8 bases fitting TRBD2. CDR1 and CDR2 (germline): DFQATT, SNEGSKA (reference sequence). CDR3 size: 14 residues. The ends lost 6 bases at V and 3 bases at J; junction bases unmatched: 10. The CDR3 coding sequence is TGCAGTGCGTCCGGGACTAGAGGGTTCTACGAGCAGTACTTC. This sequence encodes CSASGTRGFYEQYF.

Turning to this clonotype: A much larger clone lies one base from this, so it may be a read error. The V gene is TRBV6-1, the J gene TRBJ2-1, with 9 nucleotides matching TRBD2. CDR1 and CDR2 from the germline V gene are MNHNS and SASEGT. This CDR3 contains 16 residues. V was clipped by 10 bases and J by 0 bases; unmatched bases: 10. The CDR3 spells CAIQRVAGASYNEQFF. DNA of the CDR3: TGTGCCATTCAAAGGGTAGCGGGAGCCTCCTACAATGAGCAGTTCTTC.

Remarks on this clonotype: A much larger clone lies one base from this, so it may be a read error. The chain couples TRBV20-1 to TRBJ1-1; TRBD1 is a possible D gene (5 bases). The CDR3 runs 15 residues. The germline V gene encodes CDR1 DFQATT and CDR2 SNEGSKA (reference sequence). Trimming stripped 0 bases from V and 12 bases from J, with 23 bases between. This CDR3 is CSARDALGQRAGSFF. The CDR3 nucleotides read TGCAGTGCTAGAGATGCCTTGGGGCAGCGGGCCGGGTCTTTCTTT.

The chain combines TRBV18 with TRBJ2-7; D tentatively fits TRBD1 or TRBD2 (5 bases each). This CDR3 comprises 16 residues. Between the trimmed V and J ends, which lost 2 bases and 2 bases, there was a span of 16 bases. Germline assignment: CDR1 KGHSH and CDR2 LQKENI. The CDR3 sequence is CASSPFRDLTTYEQYF. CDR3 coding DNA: TGTGCCAGCTCACCATTTCGGGACCTAACCACCTACGAGCAGTACTTC.

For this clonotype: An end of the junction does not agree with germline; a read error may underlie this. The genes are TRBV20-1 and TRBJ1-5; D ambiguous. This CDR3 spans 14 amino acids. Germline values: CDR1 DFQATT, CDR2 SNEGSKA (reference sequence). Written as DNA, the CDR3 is TGCAGTGCTCGCCGAGGTTATAGCAATCAGCCCCAGAATTTT. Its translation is CSARRGYSNQPQNF.